This T cell receptor (beta chain) came from a study of cytomegalovirus exposure and HLA in healthy donors. Study conclusions and caveats: Usually a TCR sequence was rare, but some public TCRs were found in many donors. Immune exposure information available was restricted to CMV serostatus. Several top significant clusters appeared, in a later analysis, to be linked to common viral pathogens. In a later analysis, TCR association rates varied by HLA locus: DRB1 most, HLA-C fewest.

CDR1 SGHDN and CDR2 FVKESK come from the germline V gene. V was pared by 1 base and J by 1 base, with 13 bases between. This CDR3 has 16 amino acids. The study ran its PCR with 60 Vbeta and 13 Jbeta primers. Only in-frame clones appear in the TCRdb table, and some are missing; sequencing was by immunoSEQ multiplex PCR. In all, the sample yields 100,000 to 150,000 clones. Regarding this clone: Its cognate antigen is unknown.

The V and J genes are TRBV14 and TRBJ1-2; D unresolved. The sample taken for sequencing was PBMCs. The TCR was taken from a man aged 18 to 35 in good health and CMV-seronegative. The CDR3 is CASSQGLRILNYGYTF. DNA for the CDR3: TGTGCCAGCAGCCAAGGGTTGCGTATACTTAACTATGGCTACACCTTC.